Shown below are 16 T cell receptor beta chains from a single sample sequenced in a study of identical twins. TCRdb re-called the 5' RACE reads through MiXCR, storing one row per CDR3 protein. The sample has hundreds of thousands of distinct CDR3 sequences; around a sixth are singletons. The same sample was also studied in work on T cells expressing NK-cell markers.

The sample comprised PBMCs. Source of these receptors: a woman in her late teens or twenties in good health.

J is TRBJ2-1 and V is TRBV2, with 11 bases aligning to TRBD2. Germline V lookup: CDR1 SNHLY, CDR2 FYNNEI. The CDR3 has 15 amino acids. V lost 6 bases to trimming and J lost 5 bases; unmatched junction nucleotides: 6. The CDR3 region is CASRPTSGDNNEQFF. The CDR3 DNA is TGTGCCAGCAGACCGACTAGCGGGGACAACAATGAGCAGTTCTTC.

This clonotype was seen only a few times. Here the CDR3 reads CASSYSPPGLAGANEQFF. In nucleotides, the CDR3 is TGTGCCAGCAGTTACTCGCCACCCGGGCTAGCGGGAGCCAATGAGCAGTTCTTC. V gene TRBV6-5 combines with J gene TRBJ2-1; TRBD2 matches at 10 bases. Germline V gene lookup returns CDR1 MNHEY and CDR2 SVGAGI. Trimming removed 0 bases from V and 6 bases from J; junction bases left unmatched: 11. The CDR3 spans 18 residues.

This clonotype was seen repeatedly, ten times or more. This chain connects TRBV5-1 to TRBJ2-1, with D perhaps matching TRBD2 (6 bases). Trimming pared 0 bases from V and 8 bases from J, leaving 12 bases between. Germline assignment: CDR1 SGHRS and CDR2 YFSETQ. The CDR3 extends over 14 amino acids. CDR3 DNA: TGCGCCAGCAGCTTGGATAGCGGACGTGATGAGCAGTTCTTC. Translating gives CASSLDSGRDEQFF.

This sequence joins TRBV6-5 and TRBJ2-7, with a tentative D call TRBD1 (6 bases). Trimming stripped 4 bases from V and 6 bases from J, with 16 bases between. This CDR3 comprises 14 residues. Germline V gives CDR1 MNHEY, CDR2 SVGAGI. The CDR3 nucleotides read TGTGCCAGCAGTTTAGGACAGTTGAGTCGCGAGCAGTACTTC. Translation: CASSLGQLSREQYF.

The V and J genes are TRBV4-1 and TRBJ2-1, with 9 bases lining up with TRBD2. CDR1 and CDR2 (germline): MGHRA, YSYEKL. V lost 6 bases and J lost 3; bases outside the gene matches: 6. There are 15 residues in the CDR3. CDR3 region: CASRTYSGSYNEQFF. The CDR3 DNA reads TGCGCCAGCAGGACCTATAGCGGGAGCTACAATGAGCAGTTCTTC.

The gene calls are TRBV5-1 and TRBJ1-1, with D possibly TRBD1 on 5 matching bases. CDR1 is SGHRS and CDR2 is YFSETQ in the germline V gene. The CDR3 runs 14 residues. V was clipped by 4 bases and J by 4 bases, with 14 bases between them. This CDR3 is CASSRTSGVTEAFF. DNA of the CDR3: TGCGCCAGCAGCCGGACGTCGGGGGTCACTGAAGCTTTCTTT.

This sequence joins TRBV5-1 and TRBJ2-7; 8 bases line up with TRBD2. V dropped 7 bases and J dropped 7; count of bases not matched to a gene: 10. Germline lookup yields CDR1 SGHRS and CDR2 YFSETQ. The CDR3 length is 13 residues. The CDR3 spells CASAPGGVEEQYF. The DNA for the CDR3 is TGCGCCAGCGCCCCGGGGGGGGTCGAAGAGCAGTACTTC.

This clonotype was observed a handful of times. This rearrangement joins TRBV5-5 to TRBJ2-3, with TRBD2 matching 13 bases. There are 14 residues in the CDR3. The germline gives CDR1 SGHKS, CDR2 YYEKEE (reference sequence). The V and J ends lost 7 bases and 5 bases, in that order; junction bases with no gene match: 4. The chain's CDR3 is CASGLAGAIDTQYF. The CDR3 DNA is TGTGCCAGCGGACTAGCGGGGGCCATAGATACGCAGTATTTT.

This clonotype was detected only a few times. This rearrangement joins TRBV20-1 to TRBJ2-1; 8 positions agree with TRBD1. CDR3 length equals 13 residues. The germline CDR1 and CDR2 sequences are DFQATT and SNEGSKA (reference sequence). This chain's CDR3 is CTAQTGAYNEQFF. CDR3 nucleotide sequence: TGCACAGCCCAGACAGGGGCCTACAATGAGCAGTTCTTC.

CDR3 DNA sequence: TGTGCCAGCAGTCCGGGAGTCGGAGAGACCCAGTACTTC. Amino acids: CASSPGVGETQYF. The chain uses TRBV6-2 or TRBV6-3 and TRBJ2-5, with a possible D match to TRBD2 (6 bases). V lost 5 bases and J 4 bases, leaving 11 bases between the germline ends. Germline V gene lookup returns CDR1 MNHEY and CDR2 SVGEGT. The length of the CDR3 is 13 residues.

The rearrangement joins TRBV20-1 to TRBJ2-5; possibly TRBD2 for D (6 bases). Germline CDR1 DFQATT, CDR2 SNEGSKA (reference sequence). V was trimmed by 5 bases and J by 5 bases, leaving 12 bases between them. The CDR3 is 12 amino acids. CDR3 region: CSAPRTKETQYF. CDR3 bases: TGCAGTGCTCCCCGGACTAAGGAGACCCAGTACTTC.

This clonotype showed up just a few times. This rearrangement joins TRBV9 to TRBJ2-1, with a possible D match to TRBD1 (5 bases). The V gene lost 3 bases and the J gene lost 7 bases, with 17 bases spanning the gap. This CDR3 is built from 15 residues. Germline assignment: CDR1 SGDLS and CDR2 YYNGEE. This CDR3 reads CASSAYVDSRNEQFF. The CDR3 region has the DNA TGTGCCAGCAGCGCGTATGTAGACAGCCGGAATGAGCAGTTCTTC.

The chain links TRBV20-1 to TRBJ1-5; no definite D call. Trimming removed 5 bases at V and 2 bases at J, with 7 bases between. CDR1 is DFQATT, CDR2 SNEGSKA, per germline (reference sequence). The length of the CDR3 is 12 residues. CDR3 in DNA: TGCAGTGCTTTGTTAGGCAATCAGCCCCAGCATTTT. The encoded protein is CSALLGNQPQHF.

The gene calls are TRBV12-3 or TRBV12-4 and TRBJ1-1, with D possibly TRBD1 on 5 matching bases. Trimming removed 7 bases at V and 1 base at J, with 13 bases between. This CDR3 region has 14 residues. The CDR3 DNA reads TGTGCCAGCAAAACCGACGGACAGAACACTGAAGCTTTCTTT. Its translation: CASKTDGQNTEAFF.

The chain couples TRBV7-6 to TRBJ2-6, with D hard to call. The CDR3 contains 18 residues. CDR1 and CDR2 from the germline V gene are SGHVS and FNYEAQ. V was clipped by 3 bases and J by 0 bases, with 15 bases between them. For the CDR3, the DNA is TGTGCCAGCAGCTTGTATTCTAGTATGGACTCTGGGGCCAACGTCCTGACTTTC. Translation gives CASSLYSSMDSGANVLTF. The full variable domain, with the rest looked up from reference TRBV7-6 and TRBJ2-6, is GAGVSQSPRYKVTKRGQDVALRCDPISGHVSLYWYRQALGQGPEFLTYFNYEAQQDKSGLPNDRFSAERPEGSISTLTIQRTEQRDSAMYRCASSLYSSMDSGANVLTFGAGSRLTVL.

Only a few counts were recorded for this clonotype. The rearrangement links TRBV20-1 to TRBJ2-1; 9 nucleotides match TRBD2. Germline CDR1 is DFQATT and CDR2 is SNEGSKA (reference sequence). The CDR3 length is 15 residues. Unmatched junction bases numbered 11, after V lost 4 bases and J lost 7 bases. Here the CDR3 reads CSANPRASGTNEQFF. As DNA, the CDR3 is TGCAGTGCTAACCCCCGGGCTAGCGGGACGAATGAGCAGTTCTTC.